This T cell receptor beta chain was identified in a study of siplizumab effects on memory and regulatory T cells. General study findings and limits: Naive or memory phenotype was unassignable for roughly 75-96% of proliferating CD4+ or CD8+ clones.

The count of this clone is one. The target antigen is unknown. This CDR3 is built from 19 residues. V was shortened by 6 bases and J by 6 bases, with 30 bases between the two germline ends. Per germline, CDR1 LNHDA and CDR2 SQIVND (reference sequence). Clones were sequenced by immunoSEQ multiplex PCR, and TCRdb holds only the in-frame ones, with some missing. The data contain some 100,000 clones, roughly 92% of them singletons. This rearrangement joins TRBV19 to TRBJ1-5; D not certain. Sequences were obtained from Tregs sorted from blood. The clonotype was recovered from a human donor in good health. The CDR3, as DNA: TGTGCCAGTAGATTCACTAGGCCGGGGTTCGGGGAATTTTCTCAGCCCCAGCATTTT. Amino acid sequence: CASRFTRPGFGEFSQPQHF.